This T cell receptor (beta chain) was found in a study of Ad26.COV2.S vaccination and SARS-CoV-2 variants. Study at large: The Ad26.COV2.S arm of the COV1001 trial was where the donor was placed.

A few counts support this clone. Its antigen is not identified. Study-level points and caveats: Measures of TCR breadth and depth may have fallen short of total T cell responses.

The repertoire was sequenced with immunoSEQ multiplex PCR; TCRdb's copy has only in-frame clones and lacks some. This table has hundreds of thousands of clones, about 88% appearing once. Germline V gene lookup returns CDR1 MNHEY and CDR2 SVGAGI. The V gene end was trimmed by 6 bases and the J gene end by 7 bases; junction bases not matched to a gene: 3. There are 13 residues in the CDR3. Described treatment: around 19 received Ad26.COV2.S at low or high dose, single or two shots; five or six received placebo; per-sample allocation not given. Specimen acquisition occurred on day 63 following the initial vaccine or placebo injection. Cohort 1b enrolled adults aged 18-55 years in Boston.

This chain connects TRBV6-5 to TRBJ2-1, with TRBD1 identical over 10 bases. The specimen comprised peripheral blood, sampled in a trial of Ad26.COV2.S vaccine versus placebo. This sequence originates from a person aged 18 to 59 who received the Ad26.COV2.S COVID-19 vaccine or a placebo. CDR3 bases: TGTGCCAGCAGGGACAGGGGGGGGAATGAGCAGTTCTTC. Translation: CASRDRGGNEQFF.